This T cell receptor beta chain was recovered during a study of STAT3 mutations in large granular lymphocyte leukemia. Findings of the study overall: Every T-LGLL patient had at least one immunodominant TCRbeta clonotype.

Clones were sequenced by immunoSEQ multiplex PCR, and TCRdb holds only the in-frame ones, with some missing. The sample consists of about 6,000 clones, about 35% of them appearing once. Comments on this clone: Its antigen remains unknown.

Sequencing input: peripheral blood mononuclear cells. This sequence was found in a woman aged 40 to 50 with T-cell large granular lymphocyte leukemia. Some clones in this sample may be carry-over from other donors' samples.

The CDR3 loop is CSVDELSRQFF. CDR3 in DNA: TGCAGCGTTGATGAGCTAAGCCGACAGTTCTTC. V gene TRBV29-1 combines with J gene TRBJ2-1; D gene uncertain. Germline V gives CDR1 SQVTM, CDR2 ANQGSEA. V gave up 3 bases and J gave up 13 bases, with 13 bases separating them. CDR3 length: 11 residues.